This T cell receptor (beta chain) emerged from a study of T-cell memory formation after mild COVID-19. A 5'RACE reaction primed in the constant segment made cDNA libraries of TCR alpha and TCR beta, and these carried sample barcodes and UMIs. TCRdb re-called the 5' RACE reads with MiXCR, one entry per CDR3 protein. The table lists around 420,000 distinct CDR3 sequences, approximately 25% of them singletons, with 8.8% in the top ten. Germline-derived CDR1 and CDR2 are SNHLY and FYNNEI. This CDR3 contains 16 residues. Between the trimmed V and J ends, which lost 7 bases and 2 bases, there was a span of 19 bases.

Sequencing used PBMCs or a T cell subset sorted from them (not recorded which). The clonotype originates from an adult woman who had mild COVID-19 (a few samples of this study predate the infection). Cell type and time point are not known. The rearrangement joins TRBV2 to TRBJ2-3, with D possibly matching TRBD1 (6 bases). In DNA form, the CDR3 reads TGTGCCAGCATCCCCGCCTGGGGGCCCATCACAGATACGCAGTATTTT. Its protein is CASIPAWGPITDTQYF.